This T cell receptor (beta chain) was retrieved from a study of T cells in Graves' hyperthyroidism and ophthalmopathy. V gave up 5 bases and J gave up 5 bases; unmatched junction bases: 8. Per the germline V gene, CDR1 is SGHTA and CDR2 is FQGTGA. The CDR3 extends over 17 amino acids. Amplification of TCR beta CDR3 regions used RNA as the template. A first-round RT-PCR of the TCR CDR3 used the HTBI primer set. TCRdb used MiXCR to reprocess the multiplex PCR reads, holding one entry per CDR3 protein. The top ten clones hold around 23% of a sample with about 350,000 distinct CDR3 sequences, more than 11% of them seen once. This clonotype was recorded a few times.

The chain couples TRBV7-3 to TRBJ2-1; 14 bases are shared with TRBD2. Sample: blood. This receptor was taken from a woman aged 30 to 39 with Graves' hyperthyroidism. The CDR3 DNA follows: TGTGCCAGCAGCCCGAGGACTAGCGGGAGGAAAGACAATGAGCAGTTCTTC. It codes for CASSPRTSGRKDNEQFF.